This T cell receptor beta chain was profiled in a study of cytomegalovirus exposure and HLA in healthy donors. It was with 60 Vbeta and 13 Jbeta primers that the PCR ran. Some clones are missing from TCRdb's copy, which holds only in-frame ones; the method was immunoSEQ multiplex PCR. The sample consists of approximately 150,000 clones, 80% to 90% of them appearing once. Trimming stripped 1 base from V and 5 bases from J, with 14 bases between. Germline loops: CDR1 SGHTA, CDR2 FQGNSA. CDR3 length equals 15 residues. The origin of this receptor is a woman aged 45-59 years in good health and CMV-seronegative. This rearrangement joins TRBV7-2 to TRBJ2-5; the D gene is possibly TRBD2 (5 bases). The sample consisted of PBMCs. The CDR3 DNA reads TGTGCCAGCAGCTTAGTTCTAGCAATAGGGGAGACCCAGTACTTC. Protein sequence: CASSLVLAIGETQYF.